A selection of T cell receptor beta chains follows, all from one sample in a study of cytomegalovirus exposure and HLA in healthy donors. Sequencing used immunoSEQ multiplex PCR; TCRdb keeps in-frame clones, though not all of them. The sample consists of roughly 67,000 clones, 70% to 85% of them appearing once. The source material was PBMCs. These receptors originate from a man between 60 and 70 years old in good health and CMV-seropositive. The CDR3 runs from the conserved cysteine through the conserved F or W. The order of the fields is J gene, clone size, D gene, V gene, CDR3 length, CDR3 protein, CDR3 DNA. A D gene is named only where the DNA matches it firmly. Clone size appears in some rows only: once, few, many, or a class for an expanded clone.

TRBJ2-2	.	TRBD1	TRBV6-1	15	CASSGRQGWTGELFF	TGTGCCAGCAGTGGGCGACAGGGTTGGACCGGGGAGCTGTTTTTT
TRBJ2-2	.	.	TRBV27	17	CASSPPGGITNTGELFF	TGTGCCAGCAGTCCCCCCGGGGGAATAACGAACACCGGGGAGCTGTTTTTT
TRBJ1-1	.	TRBD1	TRBV29-1	13	CSVDGQGGTEAFF	TGCAGCGTTGATGGACAGGGTGGCACTGAAGCTTTCTTT
TRBJ1-1	few	TRBD1	TRBV6-1	13	CASTRGLDTEAFF	TGTGCCAGTACCAGGGGGCTCGACACTGAAGCTTTCTTT
TRBJ1-3	.	TRBD1	TRBV5-1	16	CASSLDAQGVGNTIYF	TGCGCCAGCAGCTTGGATGCCCAGGGGGTTGGAAACACCATATATTTT
TRBJ1-1	.	TRBD1	TRBV5-1	15	CASSRGQAPSSEAFF	TGCGCCAGCAGCCGTGGACAGGCCCCTAGCTCTGAAGCTTTCTTT
TRBJ1-2	.	TRBD1	TRBV5-5	19	CASSLLGAGTGGARKGYTF	TGTGCCAGCAGCTTGCTCGGAGCCGGGACAGGGGGCGCAAGGAAAGGCTACACCTTC
TRBJ2-7	.	TRBD1	TRBV19	15	CASSMGGQGIIKQYF	TGTGCCAGTAGTATGGGGGGACAGGGGATCATCAAGCAGTACTTC
TRBJ2-2	.	.	TRBV9	15	CASSLSGGSTGELFF	TGTGCCAGCAGCCTCAGCGGTGGATCCACCGGGGAGCTGTTTTTT
TRBJ1-3	.	TRBD1	TRBV7-9	18	CASSSDRGRLSSGNTIYF	TGTGCCAGCAGCTCGGACAGGGGGCGACTCAGCTCTGGAAACACCATATATTTT
TRBJ1-5	.	.	TRBV4-2	16	CASSQEGISPDQPQHF	TGTGCCAGCAGCCAAGAGGGCATTTCTCCGGATCAGCCCCAGCATTTT
TRBJ1-1	.	.	TRBV18	16	CASSPGEGVRNTEAFF	TGTGCCAGCTCACCAGGTGAGGGGGTCAGGAACACTGAAGCTTTCTTT
TRBJ1-1	.	TRBD1	TRBV6-5	14	CASRRQGRNTEAFF	TGTGCCAGCAGACGACAGGGTCGGAACACTGAAGCTTTCTTT
TRBJ1-5	.	TRBD1	TRBV6-4	17	CASRAKTGGGLVQPQHF	TGTGCCAGCAGGGCCAAGACAGGGGGCGGATTGGTTCAGCCCCAGCATTTT
TRBJ1-1	.	.	TRBV5-6	16	CASSFEALGVETEAFF	TGTGCCAGCAGCTTTGAGGCATTAGGGGTGGAAACTGAAGCTTTCTTT
TRBJ2-2	once	.	TRBV6-1	15	CASSELDFEDGELFF	TGTGCCAGCAGTGAACTGGATTTCGAGGACGGGGAGCTGTTTTTT
TRBJ1-2	once	.	TRBV21-1	18	CASLNRGRQGLWFYGYTF	TGTGCCAGCTTAAACCGCGGAAGACAGGGTCTTTGGTTCTATGGCTACACCTTC
TRBJ1-2	.	.	TRBV11-1	13	CASSLNRAGGYTF	TGTGCCAGCAGCCTTAACAGGGCAGGCGGCTACACCTTC
TRBJ1-2	.	TRBD1	TRBV11-2	15	CASSSSAGGTRGYTF	TGTGCCAGCAGCTCGTCGGCAGGGGGAACTCGTGGCTACACCTTC
TRBJ1-1	.	.	TRBV7-6	14	CASSFQGLNTEAFF	TGTGCCAGCAGCTTCCAGGGCTTGAACACTGAAGCTTTCTTT
TRBJ2-3	once	TRBD2	TRBV9	16	CASSVGDSGSTDTQYF	TGTGCCAGCAGCGTAGGTGATAGCGGGAGCACAGATACGCAGTATTTT
TRBJ2-3	.	TRBD2	TRBV10-3	18	CAISESVRLADHTDTQYF	TGTGCCATCAGTGAGTCGGTGAGACTAGCGGACCACACAGATACGCAGTATTTT
TRBJ2-2	.	.	TRBV6-1	13	CASRPTGTGELFF	TGTGCCAGCAGACCGACAGGCACCGGGGAGCTGTTTTTT
TRBJ1-1	.	.	TRBV7-6	15	CASSLDPGRGTEAFF	TGTGCCAGCAGCTTAGACCCCGGCAGGGGTACTGAAGCTTTCTTT
TRBJ1-6	.	.	TRBV19	15	CASTSNRGYNSPLHF	TGTGCCAGTACATCCAATCGGGGCTATAATTCACCCCTCCACTTT
TRBJ2-5	.	.	TRBV6-5	14	CASSYDQGRETQYF	TGTGCCAGCAGTTATGATCAGGGAAGGGAGACCCAGTACTTC
TRBJ2-5	.	TRBD2	TRBV5-8	16	CASSPRTSGRKETQYF	TGTGCCAGCAGCCCTCGGACTAGCGGGAGAAAAGAGACCCAGTACTTC
TRBJ2-2	.	TRBD2	TRBV7-9	15	CASSPSGRNTGELFF	TGTGCCAGCAGCCCTAGCGGGAGAAACACCGGGGAGCTGTTTTTT
TRBJ1-1	once	TRBD1	TRBV5-6	14	CASTWTGRRTEAFF	TGTGCCAGCACCTGGACAGGGAGGCGTACTGAAGCTTTCTTT
TRBJ2-3	.	TRBD1	TRBV7-9	15	CASSRSTGSPDTQYF	TGTGCCAGCAGCCGATCGACAGGGTCTCCAGATACGCAGTATTTT
TRBJ2-7	.	.	TRBV5-4	13	CASSPNRGGEQYF	TGTGCCAGCAGCCCCAACAGGGGAGGCGAGCAGTACTTC
TRBJ1-2	few	.	TRBV5-5	14	CASSPHGSTGGYTF	TGTGCCAGCAGCCCTCATGGTTCTACGGGTGGCTACACCTTC
TRBJ1-2	.	TRBD1	TRBV7-9	16	CASSTDTGGRNYGYTF	TGTGCCAGCAGCACTGATACAGGGGGAAGAAACTATGGCTACACCTTC
TRBJ1-4	.	.	TRBV2	13	CASMGTRQEKLFF	TGTGCCAGCATGGGGACAAGACAGGAAAAACTGTTTTTT
TRBJ2-7	.	.	TRBV10-3	14	CAISEIGLSYEQYF	TGTGCCATCAGTGAGATCGGACTGTCCTACGAGCAGTACTTC
TRBJ2-7	.	TRBD2	TRBV7-6	15	CASSLADGIYDEQYF	TGTGCCAGCAGCCTAGCGGACGGGATATACGACGAGCAGTACTTC
TRBJ1-1	.	TRBD1	TRBV29-1	13	CSVYWTGGTEAFF	TGCAGCGTTTATTGGACAGGGGGCACTGAAGCTTTCTTT
TRBJ2-7	.	.	TRBV6-5	15	CASSYSRLQAYEQYF	TGTGCCAGCAGTTACTCGAGACTACAAGCCTACGAGCAGTACTTC
TRBJ2-7	few	.	TRBV5-1	14	CASSLPGLAYEQYF	TGCGCCAGCAGCTTACCGGGTCTTGCCTACGAGCAGTACTTC
TRBJ1-5	.	TRBD1	TRBV10-2	15	CASSDPRQGGQPQHF	TGCGCCAGCAGTGATCCGAGACAGGGGGGTCAGCCCCAGCATTTT
TRBJ1-1	.	TRBD1	TRBV11-2	15	CASSFTGTGGGEAFF	TGTGCCAGCAGCTTTACAGGGACAGGGGGAGGTGAAGCTTTCTTT
TRBJ2-7	.	TRBD1	TRBV6-5	13	CASTIRTGTEQYF	TGTGCCAGCACGATCAGGACAGGGACCGAGCAGTACTTC
TRBJ2-7	few	TRBD1	TRBV5-1	16	CASSSVRTGSGGEQYF	TGCGCCAGCAGCTCAGTGCGGACAGGGAGTGGGGGCGAGCAGTACTTC
TRBJ1-2	.	TRBD1	TRBV18	13	CASSPDRGSGYTF	TGTGCCAGCTCACCGGACAGGGGAAGTGGCTACACCTTC
TRBJ1-5	.	TRBD1	TRBV13	19	CASSLGLGTGVLSHRPQHF	TGTGCCAGCAGCTTAGGCCTTGGAACAGGGGTTTTATCCCACCGGCCCCAGCATTTT
TRBJ2-3	.	.	TRBV6-4	16	CASSDSPASGTDTQYF	TGTGCCAGCAGTGACTCACCAGCGAGCGGCACAGATACGCAGTATTTT
TRBJ2-3	.	TRBD2	TRBV5-4	17	CASSLERGGKGTDTQYF	TGTGCCAGCAGCTTGGAACGGGGGGGCAAAGGCACAGATACGCAGTATTTT
TRBJ1-1	.	.	TRBV21-1	17	CASRLRCLSPSNTEAFF	TGTGCCAGCAGACTAAGATGTTTGAGTCCTTCGAACACTGAAGCTTTCTTT
TRBJ2-7	.	.	TRBV14	14	CASSLGGGSYEQYF	TGTGCCAGCAGCCTTGGGGGAGGCTCCTACGAGCAGTACTTC
TRBJ2-4	.	TRBD2	TRBV6-5	15	CASRLKGGAKNIQYF	TGTGCCAGCAGACTCAAGGGAGGGGCCAAAAACATTCAGTACTTC
TRBJ1-5	.	.	TRBV7-8	15	CASSDLGYSNQPQHF	TGTGCCAGCAGCGATCTCGGGTATAGCAATCAGCCCCAGCATTTT